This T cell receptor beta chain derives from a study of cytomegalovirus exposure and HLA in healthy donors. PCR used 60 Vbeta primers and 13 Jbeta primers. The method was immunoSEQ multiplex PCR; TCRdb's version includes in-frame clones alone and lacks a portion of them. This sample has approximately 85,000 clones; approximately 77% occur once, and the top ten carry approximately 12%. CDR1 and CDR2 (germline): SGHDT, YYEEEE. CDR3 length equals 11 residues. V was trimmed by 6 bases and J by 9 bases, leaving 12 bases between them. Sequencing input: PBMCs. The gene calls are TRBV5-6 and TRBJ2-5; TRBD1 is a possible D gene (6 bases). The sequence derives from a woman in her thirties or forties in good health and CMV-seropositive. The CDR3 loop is CASTIGGSQYF. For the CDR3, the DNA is TGTGCCAGCACCATAGGGGGATCCCAGTACTTC. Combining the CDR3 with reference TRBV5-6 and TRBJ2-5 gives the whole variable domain DAGVTQSPTHLIKTRGQQVTLRCSPKSGHDTVSWYQQALGQGPQFIFQYYEEEERQRGNFPDRFSGHQFPNYSSELNVNALLLGDSALYLCASTIGGSQYFGPGTRLLVL.